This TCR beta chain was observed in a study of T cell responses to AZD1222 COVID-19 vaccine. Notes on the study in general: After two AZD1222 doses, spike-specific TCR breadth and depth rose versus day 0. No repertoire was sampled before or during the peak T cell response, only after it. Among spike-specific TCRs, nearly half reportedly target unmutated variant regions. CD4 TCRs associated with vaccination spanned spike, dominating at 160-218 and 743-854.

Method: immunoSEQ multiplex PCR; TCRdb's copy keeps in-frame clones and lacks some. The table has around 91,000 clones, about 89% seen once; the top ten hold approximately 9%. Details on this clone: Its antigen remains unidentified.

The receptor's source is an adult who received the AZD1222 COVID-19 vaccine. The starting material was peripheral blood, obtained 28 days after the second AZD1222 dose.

The CDR3 DNA follows: TGTGCCAGCAGCCCGCAGGGACTCAGCCACGAAGCTTTCTTT. Protein sequence: CASSPQGLSHEAFF. V is TRBV9 and J is TRBJ1-1, with D possibly TRBD1 on 5 matching bases. Germline assignment: CDR1 SGDLS and CDR2 YYNGEE. This CDR3 contains 14 residues. Deletions cut 4 bases from V and 8 bases from J, with 18 bases between. The full variable domain, with the rest looked up from reference TRBV9 and TRBJ1-1, is DSGVTQTPKHLITATGQRVTLRCSPRSGDLSVYWYQQSLDQGLQFLIQYYNGEERAKGNILERFSAQQFPDLHSELNLSSLELGDSALYFCASSPQGLSHEAFFGQGTRLTVV.